The 17 T cell receptor beta chains below were found in one sample sequenced in a study of T cells in Graves' hyperthyroidism and ophthalmopathy. The source material, RNA transcripts, was used to amplify TCR beta CDR3 regions. A first-round RT-PCR of the TCR CDR3 used the HTBI primer set. One entry per CDR3 protein results from TCRdb running MiXCR on the multiplex PCR reads. The repertoire has 310,000 or so distinct CDR3 sequences, approximately 15% of them found once; the top ten carry over 50%. Sequenced sample: blood. These TCRs come from a woman aged 60-75 years with Graves' ophthalmopathy.

In its sample, this clonotype was seen many times. The CDR3 sequence: CASSPGDRGIYEQYF. CDR3 bases: TGTGCCAGCAGCCCTGGGGACCGGGGGATCTACGAGCAGTACTTC. The chain combines TRBV28 with TRBJ2-7; a possible D gene is TRBD2 (6 bases). V was shortened by 6 bases and J by 3 bases, with 18 bases between the two germline ends. From germline, CDR1 is MDHEN and CDR2 SYDVKM. The CDR3 runs 15 residues.

This clonotype was counted a few times. The chain carries TRBV14 and TRBJ1-2; tentative D call: TRBD1 (6 bases). Germline CDR1 SGHDN, CDR2 FVKESK. V was clipped by 1 base and J by 8 bases, with 14 bases between them. The CDR3 spans 14 residues. CDR3 in DNA: TGTGCCAGCAGCCAAGCTAGGGGGGGTTACGGCTACACCTTC. Translation gives CASSQARGGYGYTF.

This clonotype appeared many times. The chain carries TRBV2 and TRBJ1-1; D is unclear. V lost 6 bases and J 1 base, leaving 9 bases between the germline ends. The CDR3 consists of 13 residues. The germline V gene has CDR1 SNHLY and CDR2 FYNNEI. CDR3 protein: CASREQTNTEAFF. CDR3 sequence (DNA): TGTGCCAGCAGGGAACAGACGAACACTGAAGCTTTCTTT.

This clonotype was observed at least ten times. This rearrangement joins TRBV27 to TRBJ1-1; D unresolved. With 2 bases removed from V and 1 base from J, the gap between germline ends came to 5 bases. CDR1 MNHEY and CDR2 SMNVEV come from the germline V gene (reference sequence). This CDR3 is built from 13 residues. For the CDR3, the DNA is TGTGCCAGCAGTTTAGCGAGGAACACTGAAGCTTTCTTT. This codes for CASSLARNTEAFF.

This clonotype was detected many times. The chain is built from TRBV20-1 and TRBJ1-1; TRBD1 matches at 7 bases. V gave up 6 bases and J gave up 9 bases; unmatched junction bases: 7. This CDR3 is built from 11 residues. Germline-derived CDR1 and CDR2 are DFQATT and SNEGSKA (reference sequence). This CDR3 reads CSAPDRMQAFF. The CDR3 DNA is TGCAGTGCCCCGGACAGGATGCAAGCTTTCTTT.

The rearrangement links TRBV12-3 or TRBV12-4 to TRBJ2-2; D is possibly TRBD1 (5 bases). The CDR3 totals 15 residues. V gave up 2 bases and J gave up 6 bases, with 13 bases separating them. The CDR3 coding sequence is TGTGCCAGCAGTTTACGCGACAGTACTGCCGGGGAGCTGTTTTTT. Its protein is CASSLRDSTAGELFF.

In this sample, this clonotype turned up a few times. The rearrangement uses TRBV18 and TRBJ1-2; 7 nucleotides agree with TRBD1. The germline CDR1 and CDR2 sequences are KGHSH and LQKENI. J gave up 2 bases and V 1 base, and 10 bases lay outside the gene matches. CDR3 length equals 17 residues. The CDR3 DNA follows: TGTGCCAGCTCACCACGGGCCCCGGGACAGACGAACTATGGCTACACCTTC. This codes for CASSPRAPGQTNYGYTF.

This clonotype was found many times. V usage is TRBV6-1 and J usage is TRBJ1-2, with D perhaps matching TRBD1 (6 bases). CDR3 size: 13 residues. Trimming stripped 7 bases from V and 8 bases from J, with 17 bases between. From germline, CDR1 is MNHNS and CDR2 SASEGT. DNA for the CDR3: TGTGCCAGCACTCCGAGGGGGGATGAAGGCTACACCTTC. Amino acid sequence: CASTPRGDEGYTF.

This clonotype was counted many times. The CDR3 loop reads CASRGTGGKYGYTF. CDR3 nucleotide sequence: TGTGCCAGCAGGGGGACAGGGGGCAAATATGGCTACACCTTC. The rearrangement joins TRBV6-1 to TRBJ1-2; 12 positions agree with TRBD1. V trimming: 6 bases; J trimming: 5 bases; junction bases outside the gene matches: 4. CDR1 MNHNS and CDR2 SASEGT come from the germline V gene. The CDR3 runs 14 residues.

This clonotype has at least ten counts. The chain links TRBV2 to TRBJ1-1; D remains unclear. V lost 4 bases and J lost 5, with 14 bases in between. The CDR3 totals 14 residues. Germline V gene data show CDR1 as SNHLY and CDR2 as FYNNEI. The CDR3 nucleotides read TGTGCCAGCAGTGCTTCCACCGGTGGTACTGAAGCTTTCTTT. Translated, it gives CASSASTGGTEAFF.

This clonotype was recorded many times. This CDR3 is CASSLGGVIGGYTF. CDR3 sequence (DNA): TGTGCCAGCAGTTTAGGTGGGGTAATAGGTGGCTACACCTTC. This rearrangement joins TRBV12-3 or TRBV12-4 to TRBJ1-2; D gene unclear. V lost 1 base to trimming and J lost 7 bases, with 13 bases between them. This CDR3 contains 14 residues.

The gene calls are TRBV6-2 or TRBV6-3 and TRBJ2-5; no reliable D call. Trimming removed 0 bases at V and 2 bases at J, with 4 bases between. Per germline, CDR1 MNHEY and CDR2 SVGEGT. The CDR3 contains 13 residues. The CDR3 nucleotides are TGTGCCAGCAGTTACTCGTTGCAAGAGACCCAGTACTTC. It yields the protein CASSYSLQETQYF.

V usage is TRBV28 and J usage is TRBJ1-1; unclear D gene. The germline V gene encodes CDR1 MDHEN and CDR2 SYDVKM. The V end lost 10 bases, the J end lost 12 bases, and 18 bases lay between the germline ends. The CDR3 runs to 11 residues. Here the CDR3 DNA reads TGTGCCACCCGGATGGGGAGAGGCACTTTCTTT. Its translation: CATRMGRGTFF.

The chain employs TRBV4-3 and TRBJ1-5; TRBD1 might be the D (5 bases). Trimming shortened V by 6 bases and J by 10 bases, and 22 bases separated the two germline ends. In germline, CDR1 is LGHNA, CDR2 YSLEER. The length of the CDR3 is 15 residues. CDR3 amino acids: CASSVVGGNVAPQHF. The CDR3 DNA follows: TGCGCCAGCAGTGTGGTCGGGGGAAACGTAGCTCCCCAGCATTTT.

This chain connects TRBV18 to TRBJ2-2, with D possibly being TRBD1 (5 bases). CDR1 KGHSH and CDR2 LQKENI come from the germline V gene. Trimming removed 2 bases from V and 7 bases from J, with 14 bases in between. The CDR3 runs 15 residues. The CDR3 nucleotides read TGTGCCAGCTCACCAGGTTTGGACACCTTCGGGGAGCTGTTTTTT. It encodes CASSPGLDTFGELFF.

Many counts were recorded for this clonotype. V usage is TRBV6-2 or TRBV6-3 and J usage is TRBJ2-5; the D gene is possibly TRBD2 (5 bases). Trimming took 2 bases from V and 2 from J, leaving 9 bases between them. The CDR3 runs to 14 residues. CDR1 MNHEY and CDR2 SVGEGT come from the germline V gene. The CDR3 coding sequence is TGTGCCAGCAGTTACCCGGACTTTCAAGAGACCCAGTACTTC. Translated: CASSYPDFQETQYF.

This clonotype was observed a few times. The V call is TRBV7-2, the J call TRBJ1-5, with 9 bases that match TRBD1. CDR1 and CDR2 from the germline V gene are SGHTA and FQGNSA. The CDR3 length is 16 residues. Unmatched junction bases numbered 7, after V lost 1 base and J lost 6 bases. This chain's CDR3 is CASSLEWDRVPQPQHF. As DNA, the CDR3 is TGTGCCAGCAGCTTAGAGTGGGACAGGGTCCCTCAGCCCCAGCATTTT.